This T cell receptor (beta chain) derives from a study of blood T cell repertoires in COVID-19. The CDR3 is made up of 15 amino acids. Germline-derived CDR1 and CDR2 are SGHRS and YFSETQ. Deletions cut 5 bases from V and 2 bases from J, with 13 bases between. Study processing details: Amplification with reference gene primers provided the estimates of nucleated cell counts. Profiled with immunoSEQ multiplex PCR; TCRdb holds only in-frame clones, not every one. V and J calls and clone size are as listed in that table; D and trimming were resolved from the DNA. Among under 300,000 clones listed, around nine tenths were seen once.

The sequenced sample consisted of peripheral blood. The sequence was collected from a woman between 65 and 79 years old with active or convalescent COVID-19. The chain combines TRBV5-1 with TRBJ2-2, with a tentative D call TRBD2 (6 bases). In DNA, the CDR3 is TGCGCCAGCAGACGGACGGGGGTAAACACCGGGGAGCTGTTTTTT. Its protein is CASRRTGVNTGELFF.